This T cell receptor beta chain was captured in a study of T cells expressing NK-cell markers (dated by TCRdb to the early 2020s). Background for the entire study: About 8 donors provided sorted CD3+CD56+NKG2C+, CD3+CD56+NKG2C- and CD3+CD56-NKG2C+ T-cell subsets, whose TCR beta-chain repertoires were profiled. Among the eight sequenced donors, seven were HCMV-seropositive and one was HCMV-seronegative. All eight donors whose samples were sequenced were randomly selected healthy volunteers, three of them men and five women. Libraries were sequenced as 2 x 150 bp reads on Illumina HiSeq 2000/2500, MiSeq or NextSeq. Broader findings and caveats from the paper: Those dominant clonotypes were again the most abundant among CD3+CD56-NKG2C+ cells in a handful of donors, at about 25-60.1%. It remained unclear whether the expanded NKG2C-expressing T cell clones were specific for HCMV antigens. For five or six donors, the dominant CD3+CD56+NKG2C+ clonotypes were among the top 10 CD8+ clonotypes and accounted for about 1.0-7.0% of CD8+ T cells.

HCMV serostatus was determined by detecting HCMV-specific IgG in serum with a commercial ELISA kit. Peripheral blood mononuclear cells were isolated from blood by Ficoll density gradient centrifugation. For this clonotype: No cognate antigen has been identified for it.

Instrument used: Illumina HiSeq 2000. TCR beta cDNA libraries were prepared using 5'RACE template switching, which introduced a universal primer site and unique molecular identifiers. cDNA synthesis was primed from the TCR beta constant segment, followed by two successive PCR amplification steps. The study's own analysis went as follows. MIGEC handled demultiplexing of the reads and grouping by UMI, while MiTCR was used to assemble and quantify clonotypes. To remove erroneous sequences, TCR cDNA sequences were retained only when supported by two or more reads. The tcR package was used for downstream repertoire analysis, and clonotypes were matched across fractions by CDR3 nucleotide sequence plus V segment. VDJmatch was used to annotate antigen specificity against VDJdb, with one amino acid substitution allowed in CDR3. TCRdb reprocessed the reads and provides one entry for every CDR3 protein sequence; no DNA is given. The authors' filters were not applied to this entry. The sample's own table lists some 460,000 distinct CDR3 sequences. The ten largest clones take up about 1.5% of the sample.

Measured from the cysteine to the phenylalanine, the CDR3 is 12 residues long. DNA is not on record. CDR1 and CDR2 were assigned from the germline V gene (reference sequence) as DFQATT and SNEGSKA. The clonotype comes from a woman between 45 and 65 years old in good health. Donor details come from another sample of the same person, matched by shared clones. In this chain, TRBV20-1 is recombined with TRBJ1-5; the D call from TCRdb, TRBD1, cannot be confirmed without DNA. Specimen: blood T cells: a sorted CD56 or NKG2C T cell subset, CD4+ or CD8+ T cells, or bulk PBMC T cells (not recorded which). The CDR3 corresponds to CSADRVDQPQHF.